The 19 T cell receptor beta chains in this list originate from one sample, sequenced in a study of vaccination and CD4 T cells after COVID-19 (dated by TCRdb to the early 2020s). Receptor libraries were prepared by PCR. Sequenced using an Illumina iSeq 100. TCR sequencing of DNA from cultured CD4+ T cells used the Oncomine TCR Beta short-read assay at the Johns Hopkins FTIC core. The QIAamp micro DNA kit was used to extract genomic DNA from the cultured CD4+ T cells. TCRdb reworked the public reads: Q25 trimming with fastp, MiXCR clone assembly, productive beta chains retained. Rows with a matching CDR3 protein are joined into one entry that keeps the most common DNA and genes. The table for this sample lists 6,500 to 8,000 distinct CDR3 sequences; about 35% of them were counted only once. The top ten constitute about 32% of the sample. This sample's treatment or condition label indicates: approximately 9-day PBMC culture with coronavirus spike peptide pools or control peptides (ViraFEST assay). CD4+ T cells from unexposed donors were collected before the COVID-19 pandemic (2011-2018).

Their cognate antigens are unknown. Specimen: CD4+ T cells from blood, cultured in vitro. The receptors were sampled from a human donor in good health.

This chain uses TRBV6-5 with TRBJ2-5; 7 nucleotides agree with TRBD1. The CDR3 has 16 residues. Germline V lookup: CDR1 MNHEY, CDR2 SVGAGI. Trimming took 2 bases from V and 3 from J; bases not matched to a gene: 9. The CDR3 is CASSYPRDSVKETQYF. As DNA, the CDR3 is TGTGCCAGCAGTTACCCCCGGGACAGTGTTAAAGAGACCCAGTACTTC.

V usage is TRBV6-1 and J usage is TRBJ1-5, with a weak D call TRBD1 (5 bases). V lost 3 bases and J lost 3, with 9 bases in between. Germline-derived CDR1 and CDR2 are MNHNS and SASEGT. The CDR3 runs 14 residues. In DNA, the CDR3 is TGTGCCAGCAGTGACGTGGGGCTCAATCAGCCCCAGCATTTT. Amino acid sequence: CASSDVGLNQPQHF.

The chain uses TRBV6-7 and TRBJ2-5; 8 nucleotides agree with TRBD2. TRBV6-7 is reported as an ORF; its role is uncertain. This CDR3 spans 12 amino acids. V dropped 6 bases and J dropped 10; count of bases not matched to a gene: 7. The CDR3 coding sequence is TGTGCCAGCAGAGAACCGGGACTAGGCCAGTACTTC. Translating gives CASREPGLGQYF.

The gene calls are TRBV5-4 and TRBJ2-1; 12 bases fit TRBD2. The CDR3 has 15 residues. Losses at the gene ends were 3 bases for V and 6 bases for J; bases not matched to a gene: 4. Germline CDR1 SGHNT, CDR2 YYREEE (reference sequence). The CDR3 DNA reads as TGTGCCAGCAGCTCCCGACTAGCGGGAGTCAATGAGCAGTTCTTC. Translating gives CASSSRLAGVNEQFF.

The chain carries TRBV20-1 and TRBJ2-3; 12 bases fit TRBD2. The germline V gene has CDR1 DFQATT and CDR2 SNEGSKA (reference sequence). The CDR3 has 18 residues. The V and J ends lost 6 bases and 1 base, in that order; junction bases with no gene match: 14. The CDR3 bases are TGCAGTGCCCCGGGACTAGCGGGTATCCCCCGGGGCACAGATACGCAGTATTTT. Its protein is CSAPGLAGIPRGTDTQYF.

The V gene is TRBV20-1, the J gene TRBJ2-5, with 10 bases fitting TRBD1. CDR1 is DFQATT, CDR2 SNEGSKA, per germline (reference sequence). V lost 3 bases, J lost 5 bases, and 9 bases stayed unmatched. The CDR3 is 15 amino acids. For the CDR3, the DNA is TGCAGTGCTAGCGCCCGGGACAGGGGAATTGAGACCCAGTACTTC. It specifies CSASARDRGIETQYF.

The V call is TRBV7-9, the J call TRBJ2-1, with 7 bases aligning to TRBD2. CDR1 and CDR2 from the germline V gene are SEHNR and FQNEAQ (reference sequence). V shed 2 bases and J 6 bases; nucleotides not matched to a gene: 4. This CDR3 has 14 residues. CDR3 nucleotides: TGTGCCAGCAGCTTAAGCGGGACTACCAATGAGCAGTTCTTC. Protein product: CASSLSGTTNEQFF.

This clonotype was found a few times. This chain connects TRBV7-2 to TRBJ1-2; TRBD1 aligns across 8 bases. The CDR3 length is 16 residues. Per germline, CDR1 SGHTA and CDR2 FQGNSA. The trim removed 1 base at V and 7 bases at J, leaving 11 bases unmatched. The CDR3 region is CASSLGGTGAPRGYTF. CDR3 nucleotide sequence: TGTGCCAGCAGCTTAGGTGGGACAGGCGCCCCACGTGGCTACACCTTC.

The chain recombines TRBV29-1 with TRBJ2-3; 12 bases are shared with TRBD2. V was pared by 6 bases and J by 5 bases, with 6 bases of the junction left unmatched. The CDR3 sequence is 14 residues long. Germline V gene data show CDR1 as SQVTM and CDR2 as ANQGSEA. In DNA, the CDR3 is TGCAGCGTCGGACTAGCGGGAAGTATAGATACGCAGTATTTT. This sequence encodes CSVGLAGSIDTQYF.

DNA for the CDR3: TGTGCCAGCAGCTTCCCGGGACTAGCCGGTGCCGGGGAGCTGTTTTTT. As protein: CASSFPGLAGAGELFF. The rearrangement uses TRBV5-4 and TRBJ2-2; 9 bases map to TRBD2. CDR3 size: 16 residues. Germline CDR1 SGHNT, CDR2 YYREEE (reference sequence). The ends lost 2 bases at V and 6 bases at J; junction bases unmatched: 8.

This chain connects TRBV20-1 to TRBJ2-7, with D perhaps being TRBD1 or TRBD2 (5 bases each). Germline V gene data show CDR1 as DFQATT and CDR2 as SNEGSKA (reference sequence). The CDR3 contains 14 residues. V lost 2 bases and J 3 bases, leaving 14 bases between the germline ends. The CDR3 sequence: CSARYPGTGYEQYF. CDR3 DNA: TGCAGTGCTAGATACCCCGGGACCGGCTACGAGCAGTACTTC.

The chain recombines TRBV20-1 with TRBJ2-7; D call uncertain. Germline-derived CDR1 and CDR2 are DFQATT and SNEGSKA (reference sequence). V gave up 0 bases and J gave up 6 bases, with 9 bases separating them. The CDR3 covers 12 residues. Written as DNA, the CDR3 is TGCAGTGCTAGAGATAGATGGAGCGAGCAGTACTTC. Encoded protein: CSARDRWSEQYF.

This clonotype was counted between two and nine times. V is TRBV21-1 and J is TRBJ2-7; the listed D gene, TRBD1, was not tested against the DNA. TRBV21-1 is listed as a pseudogene. The CDR3 spans 12 residues. The chain's CDR3 is CASGSRDREQYF. The CDR3 DNA reads as TGTGCCAGCGGCTCCAGGGACAGAGAGCAGTACTTC.

This clonotype was seen more than once but under ten times. This chain connects TRBV10-3 to TRBJ2-5, with D hard to call. This CDR3 comprises 11 residues. Germline CDR1 reads ENHRY; CDR2 reads SYGVKD. The ends were cut back, 8 bases at V and 0 bases at J, with 4 bases in the middle. In nucleotides, the CDR3 is TGTGCCATCCTCTACCAAGAGACCCAGTACTTC. This codes for CAILYQETQYF.

Note on this clonotype: Sequence at one end of the junction differs from germline and may be a read error. The J gene is TRBJ1-5, the V gene TRBV20-1; the D is unclear. This CDR3 is 12 amino acids long. Germline V lookup: CDR1 DFQATT, CDR2 SNEGSKA (reference sequence). CDR3 loop: CSAYVSTQPQHF. The CDR3 nucleotides read TGCAGTGCCTACGTTAGCACTCAGCCCCAGCATTTT.

The chain carries TRBV5-5 and TRBJ1-1, with 11 bases fitting TRBD1. Unmatched junction bases numbered 4, after V lost 4 bases and J lost 11 bases. CDR1 SGHKS and CDR2 YYEKEE come from the germline V gene (reference sequence). This CDR3 has 12 residues. CDR3 amino acids: CASSLGDRGAFF. CDR3 in DNA: TGTGCCAGCAGCCTTGGGGACAGGGGGGCTTTCTTT. The complete variable domain, with remaining parts taken from reference TRBV5-5 and TRBJ1-1, reads DAGVTQSPTHLIKTRGQQVTLRCSPISGHKSVSWYQQVLGQGPQFIFQYYEKEERGRGNFPDRFSARQFPNYSSELNVNALLLGDSALYLCASSLGDRGAFFGQGTRLTVV.

This clonotype was counted a few times. The chain joins TRBV7-2 to TRBJ1-6; the match to TRBD1 covers 10 bases. The germline V gene has CDR1 SGHTA and CDR2 FQGNSA. The CDR3 has 15 amino acids. The V and J ends lost 2 bases and 7 bases, in that order; junction bases with no gene match: 2. The CDR3 region is CASSLRTGGNSPLHF. The CDR3 DNA is TGTGCCAGCAGCTTACGGACAGGGGGAAATTCACCCCTCCACTTT.

The chain couples TRBV7-2 to TRBJ2-1, with 14 nucleotides matching TRBD2. The CDR3 runs to 17 residues. Germline CDR1 is SGHTA and CDR2 is FQGNSA. The V segment lost 1 base and the J segment 13 bases; nucleotides outside the gene matches: 12. CDR3: CASSLVPTGLAGADQFF. For the CDR3, the DNA is TGTGCCAGCAGCTTAGTCCCGACGGGACTAGCGGGAGCCGATCAGTTCTTC. The full variable domain, with the rest looked up from reference TRBV7-2 and TRBJ2-1, is GAGVSQSPSNKVTEKGKDVELRCDPISGHTALYWYRQSLGQGLEFLIYFQGNSAPDKSGLPSDRFSAERTGGSVSTLTIQRTQQEDSAVYLCASSLVPTGLAGADQFFGPGTRLTVL.

This clonotype has more than one count but fewer than ten. The V gene is TRBV29-1, the J gene TRBJ2-7, with unresolved D. Trimming took off 7 bases at V and 5 bases at J, with 15 bases between the two ends. The CDR3 is 12 residues long. The germline gives CDR1 SQVTM, CDR2 ANQGSEA. The CDR3 DNA reads as TGCAGCGCGTGGATGGGCACTAACGAGCAGTACTTC. Amino acid sequence: CSAWMGTNEQYF.